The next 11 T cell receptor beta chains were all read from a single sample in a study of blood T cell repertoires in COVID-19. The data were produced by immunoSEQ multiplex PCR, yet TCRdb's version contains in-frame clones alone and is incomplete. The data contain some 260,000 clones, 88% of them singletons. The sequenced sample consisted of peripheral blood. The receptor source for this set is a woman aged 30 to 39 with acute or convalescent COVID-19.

The CDR3 loop is CSVATGTSGSYEQYF. CDR3 DNA: TGCAGCGTAGCGACCGGGACTAGCGGATCCTACGAGCAGTACTTC. V gene TRBV29-1 combines with J gene TRBJ2-7; the match to TRBD2 covers 11 bases. Looked up from germline, CDR1 is SQVTM and CDR2 is ANQGSEA. The CDR3 length is 15 residues. J gave up 1 base and V 6 bases, and 8 bases lay outside the gene matches.

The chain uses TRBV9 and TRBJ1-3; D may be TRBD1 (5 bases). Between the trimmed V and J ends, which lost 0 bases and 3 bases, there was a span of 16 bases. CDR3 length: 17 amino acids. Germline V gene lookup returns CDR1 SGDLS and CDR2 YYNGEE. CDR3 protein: CASSVVAGLFGGNTIYF. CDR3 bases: TGTGCCAGCAGCGTAGTGGCAGGGCTATTTGGTGGAAACACCATATATTTT.

The CDR3 bases are TGTGCCAGCAGCTTGAGGGACAAGAACTATGGCTACACCTTC. Translation: CASSLRDKNYGYTF. The chain couples TRBV5-8 to TRBJ1-2; tentatively, D is TRBD1 (6 bases). The ends were cut back, 1 base at V and 2 bases at J, with 9 bases in the middle. This CDR3 is 14 amino acids long. The V gene's germline CDR1 is SGHTS and CDR2 YDEGEE.

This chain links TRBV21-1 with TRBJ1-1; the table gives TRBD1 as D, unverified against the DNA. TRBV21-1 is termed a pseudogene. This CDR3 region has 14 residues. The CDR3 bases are TGTGCCAGCCCTAAACAGGGAACGGACACTGAAGCTTTCTTT. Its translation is CASPKQGTDTEAFF.

The CDR3 sequence: CASSPGQGSYNEQFF. The CDR3 region has the DNA TGTGCCAGCAGCCCGGGACAGGGGTCATACAATGAGCAGTTCTTC. The rearrangement joins TRBV25-1 to TRBJ2-1; 10 bases fit TRBD1. Germline values: CDR1 MGHDK, CDR2 SYGVNS. The CDR3 consists of 15 residues. Germline trimming cut 6 bases from V and 4 bases from J; bases unmatched to any gene: 6.

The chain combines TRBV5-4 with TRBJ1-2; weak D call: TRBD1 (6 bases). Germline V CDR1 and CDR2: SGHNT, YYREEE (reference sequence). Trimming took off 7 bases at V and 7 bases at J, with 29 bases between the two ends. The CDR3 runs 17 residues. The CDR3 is CASSRAGGSATLSGYTF. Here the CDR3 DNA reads TGTGCCAGCTCCAGGGCGGGGGGCTCGGCCACCCTGAGTGGCTACACCTTC.

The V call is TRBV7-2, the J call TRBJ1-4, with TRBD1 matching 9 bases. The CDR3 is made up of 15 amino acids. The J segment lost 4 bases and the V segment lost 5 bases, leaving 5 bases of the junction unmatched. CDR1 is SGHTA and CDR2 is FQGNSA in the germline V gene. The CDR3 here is CASSRDRVNNEKLFF. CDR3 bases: TGTGCCAGCAGCCGGGACAGGGTAAATAATGAAAAACTGTTTTTT.

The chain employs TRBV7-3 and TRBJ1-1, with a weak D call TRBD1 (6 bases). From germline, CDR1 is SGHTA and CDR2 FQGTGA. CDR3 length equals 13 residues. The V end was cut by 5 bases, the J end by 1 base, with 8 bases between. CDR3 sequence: CASSQTGNTEAFF. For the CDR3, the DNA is TGTGCCAGCAGCCAGACAGGGAACACTGAAGCTTTCTTT.

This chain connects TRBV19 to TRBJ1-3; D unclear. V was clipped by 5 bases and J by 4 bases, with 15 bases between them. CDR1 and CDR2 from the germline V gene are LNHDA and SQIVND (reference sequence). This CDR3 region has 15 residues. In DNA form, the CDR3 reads TGTGCCAGTAGTCCCGTCCTCCCGGGGGGAAACACCATATATTTT. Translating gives CASSPVLPGGNTIYF.

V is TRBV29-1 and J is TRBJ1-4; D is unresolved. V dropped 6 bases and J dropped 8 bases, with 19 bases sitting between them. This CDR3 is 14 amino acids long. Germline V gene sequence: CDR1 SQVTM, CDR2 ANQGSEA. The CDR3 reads CSVDGSASGEKLFF. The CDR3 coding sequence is TGCAGCGTCGATGGGTCCGCTTCGGGGGAAAAACTGTTTTTT.

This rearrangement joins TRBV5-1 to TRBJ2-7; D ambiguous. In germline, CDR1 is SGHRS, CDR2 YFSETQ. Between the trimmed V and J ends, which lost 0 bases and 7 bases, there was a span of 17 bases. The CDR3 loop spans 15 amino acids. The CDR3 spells CASSLASGGTAEQYF. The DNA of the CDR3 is TGCGCCAGCAGCTTGGCCTCGGGTGGAACGGCGGAGCAGTACTTC.